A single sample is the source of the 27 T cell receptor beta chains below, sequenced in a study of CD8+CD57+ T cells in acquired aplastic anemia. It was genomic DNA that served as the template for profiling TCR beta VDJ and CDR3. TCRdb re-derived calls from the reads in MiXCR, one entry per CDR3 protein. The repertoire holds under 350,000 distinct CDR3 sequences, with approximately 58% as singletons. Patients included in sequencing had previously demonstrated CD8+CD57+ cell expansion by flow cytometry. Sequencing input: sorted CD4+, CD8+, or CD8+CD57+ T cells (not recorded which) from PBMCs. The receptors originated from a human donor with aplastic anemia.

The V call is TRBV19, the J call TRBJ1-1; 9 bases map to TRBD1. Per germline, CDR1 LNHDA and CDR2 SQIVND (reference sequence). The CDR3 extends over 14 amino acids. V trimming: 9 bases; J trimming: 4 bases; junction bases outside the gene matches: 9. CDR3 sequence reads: CASRTGGSITEAFF. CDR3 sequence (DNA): TGTGCCAGCCGAACAGGGGGCAGTATCACTGAAGCTTTCTTT.

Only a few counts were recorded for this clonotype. Written as DNA, the CDR3 is TGTGCCAGCAGCTTTGGCAGGGAGGAGACCCAGTACTTC. The encoded protein is CASSFGREETQYF. The chain joins TRBV5-4 to TRBJ2-5; D possibly uses TRBD1 or TRBD2 (5 bases each). The V end lost 2 bases, the J end lost 5 bases, and 10 bases lay between the germline ends. Germline CDR1 reads SGHNT; CDR2 reads YYREEE (reference sequence). The CDR3 extends over 13 amino acids. The full variable domain, completed using reference TRBV5-4 and TRBJ2-5, is ETGVTQSPTHLIKTRGQQVTLRCSSQSGHNTVSWYQQALGQGPQFIFQYYREEENGRGNFPPRFSGLQFPNYSSELNVNALELDDSALYLCASSFGREETQYFGPGTRLLVL.

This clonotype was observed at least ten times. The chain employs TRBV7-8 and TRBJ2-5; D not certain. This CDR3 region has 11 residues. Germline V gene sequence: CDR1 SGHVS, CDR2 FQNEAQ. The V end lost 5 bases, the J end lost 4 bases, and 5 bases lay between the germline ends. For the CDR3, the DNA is TGTGCCAGCAGCGCACTAGAGACCCAGTACTTC. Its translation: CASSALETQYF.

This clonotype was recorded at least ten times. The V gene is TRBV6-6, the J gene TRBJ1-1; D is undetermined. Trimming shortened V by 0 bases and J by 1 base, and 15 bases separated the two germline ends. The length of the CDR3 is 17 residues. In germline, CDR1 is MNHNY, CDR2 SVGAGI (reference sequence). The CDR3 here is CASSYSKSGVRNTEAFF. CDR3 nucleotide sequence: TGTGCCAGCAGTTACTCGAAGTCTGGGGTAAGGAACACTGAAGCTTTCTTT.

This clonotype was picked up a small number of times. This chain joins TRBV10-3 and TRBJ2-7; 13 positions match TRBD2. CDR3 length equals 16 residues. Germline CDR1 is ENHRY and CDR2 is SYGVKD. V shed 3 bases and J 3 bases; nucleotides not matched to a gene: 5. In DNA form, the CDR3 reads TGTGCCATCAGTGATGGACTAGCGGGAGCTTTCTACGAGCAGTACTTC. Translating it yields CAISDGLAGAFYEQYF.

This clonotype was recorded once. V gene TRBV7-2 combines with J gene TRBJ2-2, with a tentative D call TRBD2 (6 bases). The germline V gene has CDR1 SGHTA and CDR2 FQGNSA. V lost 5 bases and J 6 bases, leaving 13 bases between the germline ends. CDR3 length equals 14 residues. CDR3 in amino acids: CASSAIPGAGELFF. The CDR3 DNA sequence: TGTGCCAGCAGCGCAATCCCGGGAGCCGGGGAGCTGTTTTTT. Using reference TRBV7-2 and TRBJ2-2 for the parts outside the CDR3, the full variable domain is GAGVSQSPSNKVTEKGKDVELRCDPISGHTALYWYRQSLGQGLEFLIYFQGNSAPDKSGLPSDRFSAERTGGSVSTLTIQRTQQEDSAVYLCASSAIPGAGELFFGEGSRLTVL.

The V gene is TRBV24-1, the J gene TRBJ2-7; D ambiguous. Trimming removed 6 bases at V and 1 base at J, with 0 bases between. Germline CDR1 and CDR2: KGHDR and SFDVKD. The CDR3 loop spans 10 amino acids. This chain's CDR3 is CATSSYEQYF. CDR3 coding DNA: TGTGCCACCAGTTCCTACGAGCAGTACTTC.

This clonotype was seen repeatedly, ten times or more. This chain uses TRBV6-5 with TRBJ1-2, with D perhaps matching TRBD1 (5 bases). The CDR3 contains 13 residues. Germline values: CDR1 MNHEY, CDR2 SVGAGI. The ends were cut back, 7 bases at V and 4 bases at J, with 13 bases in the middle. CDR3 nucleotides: TGTGCCAGCACCCGGGGGGTTGTCTATGGCTACACCTTC. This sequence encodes CASTRGVVYGYTF.

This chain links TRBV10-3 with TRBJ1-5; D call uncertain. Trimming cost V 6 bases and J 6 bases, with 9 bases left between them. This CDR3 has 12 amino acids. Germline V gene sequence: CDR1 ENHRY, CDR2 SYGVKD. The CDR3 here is CAIRTLGQPQHF. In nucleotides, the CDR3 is TGTGCCATCAGGACCCTGGGTCAGCCCCAGCATTTT.

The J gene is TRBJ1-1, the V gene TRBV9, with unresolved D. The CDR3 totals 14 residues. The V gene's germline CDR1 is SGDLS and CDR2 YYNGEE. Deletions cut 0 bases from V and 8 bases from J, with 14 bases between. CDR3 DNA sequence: TGTGCCAGCAGCGTAGGACCCGACTCACTCGAAGCTTTCTTT. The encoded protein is CASSVGPDSLEAFF.

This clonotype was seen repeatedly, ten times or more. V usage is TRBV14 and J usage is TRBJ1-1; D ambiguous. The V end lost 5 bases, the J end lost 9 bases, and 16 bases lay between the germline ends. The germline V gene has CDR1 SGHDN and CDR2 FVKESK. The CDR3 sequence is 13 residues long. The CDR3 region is CASSSSTFTQAFF. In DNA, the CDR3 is TGTGCCAGCAGCTCCTCGACTTTCACACAAGCTTTCTTT.

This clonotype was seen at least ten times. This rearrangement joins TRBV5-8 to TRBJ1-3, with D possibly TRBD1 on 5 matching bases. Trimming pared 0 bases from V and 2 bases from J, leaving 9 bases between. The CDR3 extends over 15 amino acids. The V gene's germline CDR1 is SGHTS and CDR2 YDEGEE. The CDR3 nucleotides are TGTGCCAGCAGCTTGGGGGGGAATCCTGGAAACACCATATATTTT. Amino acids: CASSLGGNPGNTIYF.

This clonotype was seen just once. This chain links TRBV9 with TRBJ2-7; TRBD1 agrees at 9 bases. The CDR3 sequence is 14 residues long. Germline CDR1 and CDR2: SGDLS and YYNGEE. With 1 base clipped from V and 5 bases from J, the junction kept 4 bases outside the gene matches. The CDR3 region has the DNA TGTGCCAGCAGCGTATCGGGACAGGGCCACGAGCAGTACTTC. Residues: CASSVSGQGHEQYF.

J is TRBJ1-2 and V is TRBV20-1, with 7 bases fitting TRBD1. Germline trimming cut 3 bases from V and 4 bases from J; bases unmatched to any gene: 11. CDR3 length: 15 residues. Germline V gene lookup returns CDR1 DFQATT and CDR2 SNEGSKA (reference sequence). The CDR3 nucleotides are TGCAGTGCTAGTCGCACAGGGGTAGTTCCCTATGGCTACACCTTC. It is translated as CSASRTGVVPYGYTF.

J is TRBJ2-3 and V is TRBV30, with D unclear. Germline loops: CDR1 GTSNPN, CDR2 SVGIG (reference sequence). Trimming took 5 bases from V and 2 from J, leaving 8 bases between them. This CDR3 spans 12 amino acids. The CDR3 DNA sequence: TGTGCCTGGCGCTATTCCACAGATACGCAGTATTTT. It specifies CAWRYSTDTQYF.

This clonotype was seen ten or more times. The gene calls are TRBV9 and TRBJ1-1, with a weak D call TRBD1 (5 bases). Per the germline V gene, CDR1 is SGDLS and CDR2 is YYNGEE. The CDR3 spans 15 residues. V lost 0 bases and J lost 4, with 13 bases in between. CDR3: CASSVAPGTGTEAFF. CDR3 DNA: TGTGCCAGCAGCGTAGCCCCGGGGACGGGCACTGAAGCTTTCTTT.

The DNA of the CDR3 is TGTGCCAGCAGCCAGGCGGCAGGGCGCTACGAGCAGTACTTC. Encoded protein: CASSQAAGRYEQYF. This chain links TRBV5-5 with TRBJ2-7; weak D call: TRBD1 (5 bases). Germline CDR1 reads SGHKS; CDR2 reads YYEKEE (reference sequence). This CDR3 region has 14 residues. Deletions cut 4 bases from V and 3 bases from J, with 14 bases between.

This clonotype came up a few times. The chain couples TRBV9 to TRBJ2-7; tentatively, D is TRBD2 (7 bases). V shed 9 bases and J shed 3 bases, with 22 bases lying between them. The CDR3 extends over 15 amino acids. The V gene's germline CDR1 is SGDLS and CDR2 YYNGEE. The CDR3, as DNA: TGTGCCATCAGTGATTCGGGGGCGGGGGTCTACGAGCAGTACTTC. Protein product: CAISDSGAGVYEQYF.

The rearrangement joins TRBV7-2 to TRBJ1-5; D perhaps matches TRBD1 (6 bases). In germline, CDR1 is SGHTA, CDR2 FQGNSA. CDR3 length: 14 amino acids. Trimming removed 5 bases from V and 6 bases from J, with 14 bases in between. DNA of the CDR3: TGTGCCAGCAGCGAGGGGGGGGCAGGTCAGCCCCAGCATTTT. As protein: CASSEGGAGQPQHF.

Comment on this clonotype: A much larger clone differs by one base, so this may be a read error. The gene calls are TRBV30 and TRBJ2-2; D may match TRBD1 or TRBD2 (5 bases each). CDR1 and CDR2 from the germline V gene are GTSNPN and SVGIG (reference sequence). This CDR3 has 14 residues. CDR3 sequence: CAWRGPSVTGELSF. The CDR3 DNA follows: TGTGCCTGGCGGGGACCGTCGGTTACCGGGGAGCTGTCTTTT.

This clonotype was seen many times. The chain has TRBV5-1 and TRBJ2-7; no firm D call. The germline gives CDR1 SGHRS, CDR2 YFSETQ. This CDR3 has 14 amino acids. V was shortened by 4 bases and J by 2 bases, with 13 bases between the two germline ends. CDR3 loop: CASSPNKEPYEQYF. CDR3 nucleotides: TGCGCCAGCAGCCCCAATAAGGAGCCCTACGAGCAGTACTTC.

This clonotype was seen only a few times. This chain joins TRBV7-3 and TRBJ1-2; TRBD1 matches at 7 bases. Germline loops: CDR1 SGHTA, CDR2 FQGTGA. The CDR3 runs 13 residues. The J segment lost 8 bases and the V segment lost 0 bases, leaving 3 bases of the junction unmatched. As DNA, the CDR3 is TGTGCCAGCAGCTTAACGGACAGGCACGGCTACACCTTC. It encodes CASSLTDRHGYTF.

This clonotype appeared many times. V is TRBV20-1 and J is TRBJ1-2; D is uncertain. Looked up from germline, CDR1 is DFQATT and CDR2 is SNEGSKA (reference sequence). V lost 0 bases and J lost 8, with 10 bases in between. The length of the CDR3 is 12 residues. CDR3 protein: CSAREGYRGYTF. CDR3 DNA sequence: TGCAGTGCTAGAGAAGGGTATCGAGGCTACACCTTC.

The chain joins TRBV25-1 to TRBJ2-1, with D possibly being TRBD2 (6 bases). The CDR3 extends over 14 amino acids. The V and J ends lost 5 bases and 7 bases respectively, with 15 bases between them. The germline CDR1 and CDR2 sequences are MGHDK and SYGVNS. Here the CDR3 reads CASSPPGRGNEQFF. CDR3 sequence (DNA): TGTGCCAGCAGTCCCCCAGGGCGGGGAAATGAGCAGTTCTTC.

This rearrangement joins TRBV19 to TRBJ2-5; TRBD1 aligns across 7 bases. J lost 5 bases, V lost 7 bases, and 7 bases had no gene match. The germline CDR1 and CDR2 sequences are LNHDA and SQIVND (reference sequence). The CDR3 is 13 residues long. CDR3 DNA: TGTGCCAGTATGGGACAGTTCGGGGAGACCCAGTACTTC. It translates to CASMGQFGETQYF.

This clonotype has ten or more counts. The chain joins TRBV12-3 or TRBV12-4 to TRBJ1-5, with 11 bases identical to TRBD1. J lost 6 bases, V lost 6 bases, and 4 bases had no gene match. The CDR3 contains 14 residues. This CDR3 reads CASSRTGGTQPQHF. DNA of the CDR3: TGTGCCAGCAGCCGGACAGGGGGCACTCAGCCCCAGCATTTT.

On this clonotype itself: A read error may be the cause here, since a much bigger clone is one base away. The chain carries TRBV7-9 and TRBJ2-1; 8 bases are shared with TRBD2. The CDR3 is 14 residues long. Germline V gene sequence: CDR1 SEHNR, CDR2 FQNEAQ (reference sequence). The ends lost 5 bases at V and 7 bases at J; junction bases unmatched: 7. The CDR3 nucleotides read TGTGCCAGCAGCACCGGGGGGGCCTCTAATGAGCAGTTCTTC. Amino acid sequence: CASSTGGASNEQFF. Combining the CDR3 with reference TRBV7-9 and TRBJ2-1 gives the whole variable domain DTGVSQNPRHKITKRGQNVTFRCDPISEHNRLYWYRQTLGQGPEFLTYFQNEAQLEKSRLLSDRFSAERPKGSFSTLEIQRTEQGDSAMYLCASSTGGASNEQFFGPGTRLTVL.